The 9 T cell receptor beta chains below all came from one sample that was sequenced in a study of blood T cell repertoires in COVID-19. Assay: immunoSEQ multiplex PCR; the TCRdb copy retains only in-frame clones and omits some. The data show approximately 110,000 clones, around 83% seen once. The sample was peripheral blood. The source of these receptors is a human donor in a cohort sampled during active COVID-19.

This chain joins TRBV12-3 or TRBV12-4 and TRBJ1-1; tentatively, D is TRBD1 (6 bases). Between the trimmed V and J ends, which lost 7 bases and 0 bases, there was a span of 9 bases. CDR3 length: 13 residues. As DNA, the CDR3 is TGTGCCAGCATCGGACAGATGAACACTGAAGCTTTCTTT. Amino acid sequence: CASIGQMNTEAFF.

V is TRBV9 and J is TRBJ1-3, with D perhaps TRBD1 (5 bases). The V gene's germline CDR1 is SGDLS and CDR2 YYNGEE. V was clipped by 7 bases and J by 3 bases, with 20 bases between them. The CDR3 length is 16 residues. CDR3 nucleotides: TGTGCCAGCGCGAGCGTGGAGGGGTCGTATGGAAACACCATATATTTT. Amino acid sequence: CASASVEGSYGNTIYF.

The chain uses TRBV14 and TRBJ2-5; D perhaps matches TRBD2 (5 bases). Per germline, CDR1 SGHDN and CDR2 FVKESK. The V and J ends lost 6 bases and 1 base respectively, with 12 bases between them. The CDR3 runs to 14 residues. The CDR3: CASSGLATQETQYF. CDR3 sequence (DNA): TGTGCCAGCAGTGGTTTAGCGACCCAAGAGACCCAGTACTTC. The full variable domain, rest sourced from reference TRBV14 and TRBJ2-5, is EAGVTQFPSHSVIEKGQTVTLRCDPISGHDNLYWYRRVMGKEIKFLLHFVKESKQDESGMPNNRFLAERTGGTYSTLKVQPAELEDSGVYFCASSGLATQETQYFGPGTRLLVL.

Regarding this clone: The junction departs from germline at one end; a sequencing error may be responsible. The chain couples TRBV3-1 (or the pseudogene TRBV3-2) to TRBJ2-7; no clear D. The CDR3 extends over 12 amino acids. Germline V gene lookup returns CDR1 LGHDT and CDR2 YNNKEL (reference sequence). CDR3 loop: CASSQGGAPPYF. The CDR3, as DNA: TGTGCCAGCAGCCAAGGCGGTGCACCCCCATATTTC.

The chain is built from TRBV5-4 and TRBJ1-2, with D hard to call. The CDR3 contains 16 residues. The germline CDR1 and CDR2 sequences are SGHNT and YYREEE (reference sequence). Trimming removed 0 bases from V and 2 bases from J, with 14 bases in between. The CDR3 bases are TGTGCCAGCAGCTTGGGTTGGGCATCCGCCAACTATGGCTACACCTTC. This encodes CASSLGWASANYGYTF.

The genes are TRBV9 and TRBJ1-1, with 9 bases matching TRBD1. The length of the CDR3 is 16 residues. V gave up 3 bases and J gave up 1 base; unmatched junction bases: 7. Germline V gene lookup returns CDR1 SGDLS and CDR2 YYNGEE. The CDR3 DNA reads as TGTGCCAGCAGCGCGCGGACAGGGGCTGGGAACACTGAAGCTTTCTTT. Protein: CASSARTGAGNTEAFF. Complete variable domain (other parts from reference TRBV9 and TRBJ1-1): DSGVTQTPKHLITATGQRVTLRCSPRSGDLSVYWYQQSLDQGLQFLIQYYNGEERAKGNILERFSAQQFPDLHSELNLSSLELGDSALYFCASSARTGAGNTEAFFGQGTRLTVV.

Only a few counts were recorded for this clone. The chain is built from TRBV28 and TRBJ2-7; possibly TRBD2 for D (6 bases). The V gene's germline CDR1 is MDHEN and CDR2 SYDVKM. Trimming left V 2 bases short and J 6 bases short, with 11 bases between. This CDR3 has 13 amino acids. The CDR3 DNA is TGTGCCAGCAGTTTAACCGGGGGAGGCGAGCAGTACTTC. Translated, it gives CASSLTGGGEQYF.

This chain connects TRBV5-1 to TRBJ2-3, with TRBD2 identical over 10 bases. The CDR3 runs 15 residues. In germline, CDR1 is SGHRS, CDR2 YFSETQ. V shed 3 bases and J 1 base; nucleotides not matched to a gene: 2. This CDR3 is CASSSTSGGTDTQYF. CDR3 nucleotides: TGCGCCAGCAGCTCTACTAGCGGGGGCACAGATACGCAGTATTTT.

V gene TRBV2 combines with J gene TRBJ1-6, with no clear D. The CDR3 is made up of 14 amino acids. V was pared by 7 bases and J by 7 bases, with 14 bases between. Germline V gives CDR1 SNHLY, CDR2 FYNNEI. In nucleotides, the CDR3 is TGTGCCAGCAAAGGAGGGCGGACCAATTCACCCCTCCACTTT. Translation: CASKGGRTNSPLHF. Supplemented by reference TRBV2 and TRBJ1-6, the full variable domain reads EPEVTQTPSHQVTQMGQEVILRCVPISNHLYFYWYRQILGQKVEFLVSFYNNEISEKSEIFDDQFSVERPDGSNFTLKIRSTKLEDSAMYFCASKGGRTNSPLHFGNGTRLTVT.